The 16 T cell receptor beta chains listed next were all sequenced from one sample in a study of molecular identifiers for immune sequencing clone quantification. TCRdb recomputed calls from the PCR reads with MiXCR, one row per CDR3 protein. The top ten clones hold 3.8% of a sample with 40,000 to 65,000 distinct CDR3 sequences, approximately 40% of them seen once. Input material: naive CD8+ T cells from blood, with Jurkat cell RNA spiked in. Described subset: FACS-sorted CD8+CD4-CCR7+CD45RA+ naive T cells. All receptors derive from a human donor in good health. Some libraries in this study had Jurkat cell RNA spiked in.

Points on this clonotype: A read error may be the cause here, since a much bigger clone is one base away. The rearrangement joins TRBV6-2 or TRBV6-3 to TRBJ2-5; D is ambiguous. CDR3 length: 16 amino acids. Germline loops: CDR1 MNHEY, CDR2 SVGEGT. The CDR3 DNA is TGTGCCAGCTGTTACGTCGCTAGTATGCCTGGAGAGACCCAGTACTTC. Encoded protein: CASCYVASMPGETQYF.

The V gene is TRBV27, the J gene TRBJ2-5; 7 bases are a match to TRBD1. The CDR3 spans 16 residues. The junction had 8 bases not matched to a gene; V was cut back by 2 bases and J by 2 bases. Germline CDR1 MNHEY, CDR2 SMNVEV (reference sequence). In DNA form, the CDR3 reads TGTGCCAGCAGTTTAAGGGGGCTGGGTGGGCAAGAGACCCAGTACTTC. This translates into CASSLRGLGGQETQYF.

The chain recombines TRBV3-1 with TRBJ2-2; D might be TRBD2 (5 bases). Trimming took off 5 bases at V and 4 bases at J, with 11 bases between the two ends. The CDR3 totals 14 residues. Per the germline V gene, CDR1 is LGHDT and CDR2 is YNNKEL (reference sequence). The CDR3 reads CASSDGIGTGELFF. The CDR3, as DNA: TGTGCCAGCAGCGACGGGATAGGCACCGGGGAGCTGTTTTTT.

The chain uses TRBV7-6 and TRBJ1-1; 7 bases fit TRBD1. The germline V gene encodes CDR1 SGHVS and CDR2 FNYEAQ. V trimming: 1 base; J trimming: 2 bases; junction bases outside the gene matches: 10. The CDR3 runs 17 residues. CDR3 in amino acids: CASSLDPQKGGNTEAFF. CDR3 nucleotide sequence: TGTGCCAGCAGCTTAGATCCCCAGAAAGGGGGCAACACTGAAGCTTTCTTT.

The chain has TRBV6-5 and TRBJ2-7, with 10 bases matching TRBD2. The CDR3 length is 14 residues. The germline CDR1 and CDR2 sequences are MNHEY and SVGAGI. V dropped 6 bases and J dropped 0; count of bases not matched to a gene: 2. CDR3 sequence (DNA): TGTGCCAGCAGAGCTAGCGGGAGCTCCTACGAGCAGTACTTC. The encoded protein is CASRASGSSYEQYF.

This clonotype came up many times. The CDR3: CASGQNTDTQYF. DNA of the CDR3: TGTGCTTCGGGACAGAACACAGATACGCAGTATTTT. This chain connects TRBV2 to TRBJ2-3, with 7 bases lining up with TRBD1. Germline loops: CDR1 SNHLY, CDR2 FYNNEI. The CDR3 has 12 amino acids.

In this sample, this clonotype turned up a few times. The chain carries TRBV20-1 and TRBJ2-7, with TRBD2 matching over 10 bases. The CDR3 is 16 amino acids. The germline V gene encodes CDR1 DFQATT and CDR2 SNEGSKA (reference sequence). The ends lost 0 bases at V and 2 bases at J; junction bases unmatched: 7. The CDR3 coding sequence is TGCAGTGCTAGAGACGGGGGACTAGCGATCACCTACGAGCAGTACTTC. It is translated as CSARDGGLAITYEQYF.

This chain uses TRBV27 with TRBJ1-1, with a tentative D call TRBD1 (6 bases). The CDR3 consists of 15 residues. The germline V and J ends were trimmed by 7 bases and 0 bases, with 15 bases remaining between them. Germline lookup yields CDR1 MNHEY and CDR2 SMNVEV (reference sequence). The DNA of the CDR3 is TGTGCCAGCACCCCTCAAGGGGGAATGAACACTGAAGCTTTCTTT. It is translated as CASTPQGGMNTEAFF.

This clonotype is medium-sized by share. The chain has TRBV29-1 and TRBJ2-5; D not certain. The length of the CDR3 is 14 residues. CDR1 SQVTM and CDR2 ANQGSEA come from the germline V gene. V gave up 4 bases and J gave up 7 bases, with 19 bases separating them. The CDR3 DNA follows: TGCAGCGTTGGCCACGCTGGGTTCCTGGCGACCCAGTACTTC. Protein product: CSVGHAGFLATQYF.

The chain employs TRBV20-1 and TRBJ2-7, with 8 bases matching TRBD1. This CDR3 is 14 amino acids long. The germline gives CDR1 DFQATT, CDR2 SNEGSKA (reference sequence). The junction had 6 bases not matched to a gene; V was cut back by 1 base and J by 4 bases. CDR3 region: CSARVGTGIYEQYF. For the CDR3, the DNA is TGCAGTGCTAGAGTTGGGACAGGAATTTACGAGCAGTACTTC.

For the CDR3, the DNA is TGTGCCAGCACCGATATGGGGGGGGCCTCAGAGACCCAGTACTTC. Protein sequence: CASTDMGGASETQYF. The chain joins TRBV28 to TRBJ2-5, with a possible D match to TRBD2 (7 bases). CDR3 size: 15 residues. Trimming left V 7 bases short and J 4 bases short, with 19 bases between. Germline V gene data show CDR1 as MDHEN and CDR2 as SYDVKM.

This clonotype was picked up a small number of times. This rearrangement joins TRBV3-1 to TRBJ2-2, with D uncertain. Germline V gene data show CDR1 as LGHDT and CDR2 as YNNKEL (reference sequence). Trimming removed 8 bases at V and 0 bases at J, with 13 bases between. The CDR3 runs 15 residues. The CDR3: CASVSTDANTGELFF. In nucleotides, the CDR3 is TGTGCCAGCGTCTCTACTGACGCGAACACCGGGGAGCTGTTTTTT.

The CDR3 loop is CSSSGTYSYEQYF. CDR3 DNA: TGCAGTAGTAGCGGGACCTACTCCTACGAGCAGTACTTC. V gene TRBV20-1 combines with J gene TRBJ2-7, with 8 positions matching TRBD2. This CDR3 is built from 13 residues. With V trimmed by 8 bases and J by 0 bases, 6 bases remained unmatched. CDR1 and CDR2 from the germline V gene are DFQATT and SNEGSKA (reference sequence).

Points on this clonotype: This may stem from a read error, because a much larger clone lies one nucleotide away. This chain links TRBV4-3 with TRBJ2-1; 8 bases map to TRBD2. The length of the CDR3 is 16 residues. CDR1 and CDR2 from the germline V gene are LGHNA and YSLEER. J lost 3 bases, V lost 0 bases, and 4 bases had no gene match. CDR3 protein: CASSQDGAGDYNEQFF. The DNA of the CDR3 is TGCGCCAGCAGCCAAGATGGAGCGGGAGACTACAATGAGCAGTTCTTC.

The chain employs TRBV10-3 and TRBJ2-3; the match to TRBD1 covers 7 bases. Unmatched junction bases numbered 3, after V lost 4 bases and J lost 2 bases. The CDR3 consists of 14 residues. Germline loops: CDR1 ENHRY, CDR2 SYGVKD. CDR3 in amino acids: CAISVQGYTDTQYF. CDR3 coding DNA: TGTGCCATCAGTGTACAGGGGTACACAGATACGCAGTATTTT.

The V and J genes are TRBV9 and TRBJ2-6; no firm D call. CDR3 length: 17 residues. Germline CDR1 reads SGDLS; CDR2 reads YYNGEE. V was clipped by 0 bases and J by 0 bases, with 10 bases between them. The CDR3 coding sequence is TGTGCCAGCAGCGTAGAGGCAGGCCCCTCTGGGGCCAACGTCCTGACTTTC. Amino acid sequence: CASSVEAGPSGANVLTF.